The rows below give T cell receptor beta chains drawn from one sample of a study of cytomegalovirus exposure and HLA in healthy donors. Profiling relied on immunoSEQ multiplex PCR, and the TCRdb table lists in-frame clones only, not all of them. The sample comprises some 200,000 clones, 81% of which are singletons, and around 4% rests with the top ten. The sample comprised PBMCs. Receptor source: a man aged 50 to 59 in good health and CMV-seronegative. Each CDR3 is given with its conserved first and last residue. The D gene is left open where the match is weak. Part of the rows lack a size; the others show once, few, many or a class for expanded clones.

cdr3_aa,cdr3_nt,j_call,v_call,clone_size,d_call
CASSSRGPNPEAFF,TGTGCCAGCAGCTCCAGGGGGCCCAACCCTGAAGCTTTCTTT,TRBJ1-1,TRBV5-5,-,TRBD1
CASALDGSGELFF,TGTGCTAGTGCTCTAGACGGGTCCGGGGAGCTGTTTTTT,TRBJ2-2,TRBV12-5,-,-
CASSLEPGTTNNEQFF,TGCGCCAGCAGCTTGGAGCCGGGGACTACAAACAATGAGCAGTTCTTC,TRBJ2-1,TRBV5-1,-,TRBD2
CASSFPGAQGYTF,TGTGCCAGCAGCTTCCCAGGGGCGCAGGGCTACACCTTC,TRBJ1-2,TRBV5-4,-,-
CASSVVGQNTEAFF,TGTGCCAGCAGCGTGGTAGGACAAAACACTGAAGCTTTCTTT,TRBJ1-1,TRBV9,-,-
CASSLGTGTFGELFF,TGTGCCAGCAGCCTGGGGACAGGGACATTCGGGGAGCTGTTTTTT,TRBJ2-2,TRBV7-2,-,TRBD1
CASSATGTGLTGYTF,TGTGCCAGCAGCGCGACCGGGACAGGCCTAACTGGCTACACCTTC,TRBJ1-2,TRBV9,-,TRBD1
CASSERGDTEAFF,TGTGCCAGCAGTGAACGGGGAGACACTGAAGCTTTCTTT,TRBJ1-1,TRBV2,-,-
CASTGTGVSPLHF,TGTGCCAGCACGGGGACAGGGGTTTCACCCCTCCACTTT,TRBJ1-6,TRBV7-2,once,TRBD1
CASSAFSGGAGGELFF,TGTGCCAGCAGCGCCTTTAGCGGGGGGGCTGGCGGGGAGCTGTTTTTT,TRBJ2-2,TRBV7-2,-,TRBD2
CATSAEGEAINSPLHF,TGTGCCACCAGCGCCGAGGGGGAAGCAATAAATTCACCCCTCCACTTT,TRBJ1-6,TRBV15,once,-
CASSSPGRGGYNEQFF,TGTGCCAGCAGCTCCCCGGGAAGGGGGGGCTACAATGAGCAGTTCTTC,TRBJ2-1,TRBV11-1,few,-
CASSPRGLAGSYNEQFF,TGTGCCAGCTCACCTAGGGGACTAGCGGGTTCCTACAATGAGCAGTTCTTC,TRBJ2-1,TRBV18,-,TRBD2
CASSPRLPGDVTEAFF,TGTGCCAGCTCACCAAGGCTACCGGGAGACGTCACTGAAGCTTTCTTT,TRBJ1-1,TRBV18,-,-
CASSLNGVRETQYF,TGTGCCAGCAGCTTAAACGGGGTACGAGAGACCCAGTACTTC,TRBJ2-5,TRBV7-7,once,-
CAWAGPGSNQPQHF,TGTGCCTGGGCTGGGCCTGGGAGCAATCAGCCCCAGCATTTT,TRBJ1-5,TRBV30,-,-
CASSPRYEQYF,TGTGCCAGCAGCCCCCGCTACGAGCAGTACTTC,TRBJ2-7,TRBV4-2,-,-
CASSPGTAYEQYF,TGTGCCAGCTCACCAGGGACAGCCTACGAGCAGTACTTC,TRBJ2-7,TRBV18,-,TRBD1
CASSGSNGQNNEQFF,TGTGCCAGCAGTGGGTCCAACGGACAGAACAATGAGCAGTTCTTC,TRBJ2-1,TRBV6-5,-,-
CASSLRRAGGDTQYF,TGTGCCAGCAGCTTAAGGCGGGCCGGGGGAGATACGCAGTATTTT,TRBJ2-3,TRBV7-2,-,-
CASRHRDTSTGELFF,TGTGCCAGTAGGCACCGGGACACTTCTACCGGGGAGCTGTTTTTT,TRBJ2-2,TRBV19,-,-
CASSLTDSWLPDPYEQYF,TGTGCCAGCAGCCTAACAGACAGCTGGCTCCCGGACCCCTACGAGCAGTACTTC,TRBJ2-7,TRBV7-2,-,-
CASTTSGGHQETQYF,TGTGCCAGCACCACTAGCGGGGGGCACCAAGAGACCCAGTACTTC,TRBJ2-5,TRBV6-5,-,TRBD2
CASSWAGEQPQHF,TGTGCCAGCAGCTGGGCCGGGGAGCAGCCCCAGCATTTT,TRBJ1-5,TRBV7-2,few,-
CASSVVGTSTDTQYF,TGTGCCAGCAGCGTAGTGGGCACAAGCACAGATACGCAGTATTTT,TRBJ2-3,TRBV9,-,-
CATNRDGEQFF,TGTGCCACAAACAGGGACGGGGAGCAGTTCTTC,TRBJ2-1,TRBV6-1,-,-
CASRRTGDRYEQYF,TGTGCCAGCAGGAGGACAGGGGATAGATACGAGCAGTACTTC,TRBJ2-7,TRBV25-1,-,TRBD1
CASSSNRGEKLFF,TGTGCCAGCAGTTCCAACAGGGGGGAAAAACTGTTTTTT,TRBJ1-4,TRBV27,-,TRBD1
CASSQDGAGGLKETQYF,TGCGCCAGCAGCCAAGATGGCGCGGGGGGACTGAAAGAGACCCAGTACTTC,TRBJ2-5,TRBV4-1,-,TRBD2
CASRTGLDTEAFF,TGTGCCAGCAGGACAGGGTTGGACACTGAAGCTTTCTTT,TRBJ1-1,TRBV7-2,-,TRBD1
CAWNSGPGQPQHF,TGTGCCTGGAACAGCGGCCCCGGGCAGCCCCAGCATTTT,TRBJ1-5,TRBV30,-,-
CASSQDLGRANTEAFF,TGTGCCAGCAGCCAAGATCTAGGGCGGGCGAACACTGAAGCTTTCTTT,TRBJ1-1,TRBV4-2,-,-
CASSQIPGETQYF,TGTGCCAGCAGCCAAATCCCAGGGGAGACCCAGTACTTC,TRBJ2-5,TRBV9,-,-
CASGGADLTQETQYF,TGCGCCAGCGGTGGGGCGGACCTTACCCAAGAGACCCAGTACTTC,TRBJ2-5,TRBV4-1,-,-
CASSKGTGEPTIYF,TGTGCCAGCAGCAAAGGGACAGGGGAACCCACCATATATTTT,TRBJ1-3,TRBV5-4,-,TRBD1
CASSFQGNEQFF,TGTGCCAGCAGCTTCCAGGGTAATGAGCAGTTCTTC,TRBJ2-1,TRBV7-9,-,-
CASSHRVLNTGELFF,TGTGCCAGCTCACACAGGGTATTGAACACCGGGGAGCTGTTTTTT,TRBJ2-2,TRBV18,-,-
CASSLRGTENYNEQFF,TGCGCCAGCAGCTTGAGGGGGACAGAAAACTACAATGAGCAGTTCTTC,TRBJ2-1,TRBV5-1,-,TRBD1
CASSYGSGTYEQYF,TGTGCCAGCAGTTACGGGTCAGGAACCTACGAGCAGTACTTC,TRBJ2-7,TRBV6-5,-,-
CASSEDLLTYGYTF,TGTGCCAGCAGTGAAGATCTACTAACCTATGGCTACACCTTC,TRBJ1-2,TRBV2,-,-
CASSPRGPFETQYF,TGTGCCAGCAGTCCGCGGGGGCCTTTTGAGACCCAGTACTTC,TRBJ2-5,TRBV6-5,once,-
CASTPRTGMNTEAFF,TGTGCCAGCACCCCAAGGACAGGCATGAACACTGAAGCTTTCTTT,TRBJ1-1,TRBV2,-,TRBD1
CASSLTPLTGNEQFF,TGTGCCAGCAGCTTAACACCACTTACAGGCAATGAGCAGTTCTTC,TRBJ2-1,TRBV7-3,once,-
CASSQGATDTQYF,TGTGCCAGCAGCCAAGGGGCCACAGATACGCAGTATTTT,TRBJ2-3,TRBV4-2,-,-
CASGQGGDEQYF,TGTGCCAGCGGACAGGGCGGGGACGAGCAGTACTTC,TRBJ2-7,TRBV13,few,TRBD1
CASLWDSYTEAFF,TGTGCCAGCCTTTGGGACAGCTACACTGAAGCTTTCTTT,TRBJ1-1,TRBV7-2,-,TRBD1
CASSQGLGLPSTQYF,TGCGCCAGCAGCCAAGGACTAGGACTCCCAAGTACGCAGTATTTT,TRBJ2-3,TRBV4-3,-,-
CASSLGGLAGWNEQFF,TGTGCCAGCAGCTTGGGGGGACTAGCGGGGTGGAATGAGCAGTTCTTC,TRBJ2-1,TRBV5-8,-,TRBD2
CASSFRGQGHQPQHF,TGTGCCAGCAGCTTTCGGGGACAGGGTCATCAGCCCCAGCATTTT,TRBJ1-5,TRBV7-2,-,TRBD1
CASSFSGLTNTEAFF,TGTGCCAGCAGTTTCTCGGGACTCACGAACACTGAAGCTTTCTTT,TRBJ1-1,TRBV27,-,-
CASSVDLQSGELFF,TGTGCCAGCTCAGTCGATTTACAGAGCGGGGAGCTGTTTTTT,TRBJ2-2,TRBV18,-,-
CASSPHRGFYGYTF,TGTGCCAGCAGCCCCCATAGAGGGTTTTATGGCTACACCTTC,TRBJ1-2,TRBV7-2,-,-
CASSQDGQGKTEAFF,TGCGCCAGCAGCCAAGACGGACAGGGGAAGACTGAAGCTTTCTTT,TRBJ1-1,TRBV4-1,-,TRBD1
CASSLGRGHFNTEAFF,TGTGCCAGCAGCTTAGGACGAGGCCACTTTAACACTGAAGCTTTCTTT,TRBJ1-1,TRBV7-9,-,-
CASSFLPWTGVKKGNEQFF,TGTGCCAGCAGCTTTTTACCTTGGACAGGGGTAAAGAAAGGCAATGAGCAGTTCTTC,TRBJ2-1,TRBV7-2,-,TRBD1